This T cell receptor (beta chain) emerged from a study of cytomegalovirus exposure and HLA in healthy donors. Overall study findings and caveats: It was confirmed in vitro that a few of the CMV-associated chains were specific for CMV antigens. Investigators reported fewer than 200 TCR beta chains as tied to cytomegalovirus. Per a later analysis, HLA-associated TCR beta chains showed more clonal expansion than other, equally common TCR beta chains.

This clone appeared a few times. Its target is not known. CDR1 and CDR2 from the germline V gene are MNHEY and SVGAGI. The CDR3 loop spans 15 amino acids. V shed 5 bases and J shed 0 bases, with 10 bases lying between them. The PCR used 60 Vbeta and 13 Jbeta primers. Sequencing was performed with immunoSEQ multiplex PCR; in TCRdb, only in-frame clones are kept and a portion is missing. The data contain some 220,000 clones, around four fifths of them seen just once; the ten biggest clones take up less than 3.5%. The sequenced sample was PBMCs. The V and J genes are TRBV6-5 and TRBJ1-4; D is ambiguous. The sequence came from a woman aged 60-75 years in good health and CMV-seropositive. The CDR3 DNA reads as TGTGCCAGCAGTACCCTACGAGCAACTAATGAAAAACTGTTTTTT. Translated: CASSTLRATNEKLFF.